This TCR beta chain was obtained from a study of blood T cell repertoires in COVID-19. The wider study: The analysed material was cDNA or gDNA that came from T cells, B-cell-depleted T cells, or PBMCs.

Clones were sequenced by immunoSEQ multiplex PCR, and TCRdb holds only the in-frame ones, with some missing. The sample records almost 200,000 clones, roughly 90% being singletons. The V end lost 4 bases, the J end lost 4 bases, and 8 bases lay between the germline ends. CDR1 and CDR2 (germline): MDHEN, SYDVKM. The CDR3 contains 12 residues. Participants came from fewer than 25 US areas, aged about 18 to 95 years. This sequence joins TRBV28 and TRBJ2-7; D remains ambiguous. This TCR was recovered from a woman aged 18-29 years who had recovered from COVID-19. Material for sequencing was PBMCs or T cells enriched from blood (not recorded which). The CDR3 DNA follows: TGTGCCAGCAGTTACCAGTCTTACGAGCAGTACTTC. Translation gives CASSYQSYEQYF.